These 13 T cell receptor beta chains were sequenced from one sample in a study of molecular identifiers for immune sequencing clone quantification. TCRdb ran MiXCR on the PCR reads and lists one entry per CDR3 protein. Of around 480,000 distinct CDR3 sequences listed, around 25% were seen once; the top ten hold 0.7% to 0.9%. The specimen sequenced was naive CD8+ T cells from blood, with Jurkat cell RNA spiked in. Stated subset: FACS-sorted CD8+CD4-CCR7+CD45RA+ naive T cells. The receptors come from a human donor in good health. Some libraries in this study had Jurkat cell RNA spiked in.

This chain uses TRBV20-1 with TRBJ2-7; 7 bases are shared with TRBD1. This CDR3 has 14 amino acids. The junction had 4 bases not matched to a gene; V was cut back by 0 bases and J by 2 bases. Germline CDR1 is DFQATT and CDR2 is SNEGSKA (reference sequence). The CDR3 sequence: CSARDLGTAYEQYF. In DNA, the CDR3 is TGCAGTGCTAGAGATCTTGGGACAGCCTACGAGCAGTACTTC.

A word on this clonotype: Since no conserved phenylalanine or tryptophan closes the CDR3, a read error is the likely cause. The chain uses TRBV4-1 and TRBJ1-1; D unresolved. The V gene lost 3 bases and the J gene lost 5 bases, with 7 bases spanning the gap. CDR1 is MGHRA and CDR2 is YSYEKL in the germline V gene. The CDR3 spans 12 residues. The CDR3 loop is CASSHHGTEAFL. CDR3 bases: TGCGCCAGCAGCCATCACGGAACTGAAGCTTTCCTT.

V is TRBV7-9 and J is TRBJ1-5, with TRBD1 as a possible D gene (5 bases). CDR3 length: 15 residues. The germline V gene encodes CDR1 SEHNR and CDR2 FQNEAQ (reference sequence). The V end lost 5 bases, the J end lost 5 bases, and 16 bases lay between the germline ends. This CDR3 reads CASSAGGGSDQPQHF. CDR3 sequence (DNA): TGTGCCAGCAGCGCCGGCGGGGGATCAGATCAGCCCCAGCATTTT.

This clonotype was seen only a few times. This chain's CDR3 is CSASIRNPTYEQYF. CDR3 nucleotide sequence: TGCAGTGCTAGTATCCGGAACCCAACCTACGAGCAGTACTTC. This sequence joins TRBV20-1 and TRBJ2-7, with D unclear. Trimming stripped 3 bases from V and 2 bases from J, with 14 bases between. This CDR3 spans 14 amino acids. Germline V gene sequence: CDR1 DFQATT, CDR2 SNEGSKA (reference sequence).

This clonotype was detected ten times or more. The rearrangement links TRBV7-9 to TRBJ1-1; D not resolved. In germline, CDR1 is SEHNR, CDR2 FQNEAQ (reference sequence). The CDR3 length is 10 residues. The V gene lost 3 bases and the J gene lost 8 bases, with 4 bases spanning the gap. The CDR3 DNA sequence: TGTGCCAGCAGCTTCCAGGAAGCTTTCTTT. Protein: CASSFQEAFF.

As for this clonotype: At one end the junction does not follow the germline gene, possibly because of a read error. J is TRBJ2-7 and V is TRBV5-1; D is unclear. Germline loops: CDR1 SGHRS, CDR2 YFSETQ. This CDR3 has 12 amino acids. CDR3 sequence: CGSSLDMYEQYF. Here the CDR3 DNA reads TGCGGCAGCAGCTTGGATATGTACGAGCAGTACTTC.

This clonotype has a handful of counts. One end of the junction fails to match germline, which may point to a read error. The rearrangement uses TRBV30 and TRBJ1-1; D is uncertain. Germline V gives CDR1 GTSNPN, CDR2 SVGIG (reference sequence). The CDR3 spans 13 residues. As DNA, the CDR3 is TGTGACTGGGGTACGGTAATGAACACTGAAGCTTTCTTT. Translated, it gives CDWGTVMNTEAFF.

In its sample, this clonotype was seen a few times. This sequence joins TRBV11-2 and TRBJ1-4; the match to TRBD1 covers 11 bases. Germline CDR1 reads SGHAT; CDR2 reads FQNNGV. The CDR3 loop spans 17 amino acids. V shed 5 bases and J 12 bases; nucleotides not matched to a gene: 17. CDR3 sequence: CASSIHNGQGAVEELFF. CDR3 sequence (DNA): TGTGCCAGCAGCATCCACAATGGACAGGGGGCAGTTGAGGAACTGTTTTTT.

In its sample, this clonotype was seen a few times. The chain joins TRBV7-3 to TRBJ2-1, with TRBD2 matching 10 bases. Trimming cost V 4 bases and J 0 bases; bases outside gene matches: 6. In germline, CDR1 is SGHTA, CDR2 FQGTGA. The length of the CDR3 is 17 residues. CDR3 sequence (DNA): TGTGCCAGCAGCTCTATGACTAGCGGGTCCTCCTACAATGAGCAGTTCTTC. This encodes CASSSMTSGSSYNEQFF.

Written as DNA, the CDR3 is TGTGCCAGCAGCCATGGAGGGCCTAGCGATAACTCCTACAATGAGCAGTTCTTC. Amino acid sequence: CASSHGGPSDNSYNEQFF. V usage is TRBV6-5 and J usage is TRBJ2-1; D might be TRBD2 (6 bases). The CDR3 totals 18 residues. Per germline, CDR1 MNHEY and CDR2 SVGAGI. Trimming removed 6 bases at V and 0 bases at J, with 21 bases between.

Comment on this clonotype: A much larger clone is a single base away; this may be a read error. The J gene is TRBJ1-1, the V gene TRBV29-1; D possibly corresponds to TRBD1 (6 bases). CDR1 and CDR2 from the germline V gene are SQVTM and ANQGSEA. CDR3 size: 15 residues. CDR3 in DNA: TGCAGCGTTGTCGGGGGGCCCCAATTAAACACTGAAGCTGTCTTT. This translates into CSVVGGPQLNTEAVF.

About this clonotype itself: This sequence may be a read error, since a much larger clone differs from it by one base. The chain is built from TRBV12-3 or TRBV12-4 and TRBJ2-3; weak D call: TRBD2 (6 bases). The CDR3 length is 15 residues. CDR3 region: CASSLDGTDTGTQYF. Written as DNA, the CDR3 is TGTGCCAGCAGTTTAGACGGGACTGACACAGGTACGCAGTATTTT.

This clonotype was counted a single time. A read error may explain this, as a much larger clone is one base away. J is TRBJ1-1 and V is TRBV4-1, with TRBD1 as a possible D gene (5 bases). Germline loops: CDR1 MGHRA, CDR2 YSYEKL. The CDR3 spans 15 residues. This CDR3 is CASSPPTPIGTEVFF. CDR3 coding DNA: TGCGCCAGCAGCCCCCCGACTCCAATCGGGACTGAAGTTTTCTTT.